Each of the 13 T cell receptor beta chains below was sequenced from the same sample in a study of CD8 T cells in ankylosing spondylitis. Study-wide results and caveats: Made up of about eight highly homologous variants, a TCR beta motif appeared characteristic of ankylosing spondylitis blood.

These receptors' targets are unknown. MiXCR, run by TCRdb on the 5' RACE reads, gives a single entry per CDR3 protein. The sample records about 540,000 distinct CDR3 sequences, approximately 11% being singletons. The specimen was blood, either unsorted or a sorted T cell fraction (not recorded which). These receptors all stem from a male donor with ankylosing spondylitis.

This clonotype has more than one count but fewer than ten. The chain carries TRBV3-1 and TRBJ2-1, with 11 bases identical to TRBD2. The CDR3 runs 18 residues. V dropped 5 bases and J dropped 4; count of bases not matched to a gene: 13. Germline V gives CDR1 LGHDT, CDR2 YNNKEL (reference sequence). Here the CDR3 DNA reads TGTGCCAGCAGCAGAAGGTTGTTGGGGACTAGCGGTTACAATGAGCAGTTCTTC. This encodes CASSRRLLGTSGYNEQFF.

This clonotype was detected only a few times. CDR3 sequence reads: CASSQVAGTEAFF. CDR3 in DNA: TGTGCCAGCAGCCAAGTGGCGGGAACTGAAGCTTTCTTT. The chain is built from TRBV3-1 and TRBJ1-1; D is unresolved. Deletions cut 1 base from V and 5 bases from J, with 8 bases between. This CDR3 contains 13 residues. In germline, CDR1 is LGHDT, CDR2 YNNKEL (reference sequence).

There are a few counts of this clonotype. The chain employs TRBV5-5 and TRBJ2-7, with 13 nucleotides matching TRBD2. V shed 7 bases and J 4 bases; nucleotides not matched to a gene: 8. The CDR3 extends over 15 amino acids. Germline V CDR1 and CDR2: SGHKS, YYEKEE (reference sequence). For the CDR3, the DNA is TGTGCCAGCGGCGAGGGACTAGCGGGACTTTACGAGCAGTACGTC. Amino acid sequence: CASGEGLAGLYEQYV.

This rearrangement joins TRBV5-1 to TRBJ1-1; the D gene is possibly TRBD1 (5 bases). The V gene's germline CDR1 is SGHRS and CDR2 YFSETQ. V was cut by 1 base and J by 1 base, with 11 bases left in between. This CDR3 spans 15 amino acids. The DNA for the CDR3 is TGCGCCAGCAGCTTGCAGGGACTCCCGAACACTGAAGCTTTCTTT. Protein product: CASSLQGLPNTEAFF.

This sequence joins TRBV5-1 and TRBJ2-5; the D gene could be TRBD1 or TRBD2 (5 bases each). Trimming pared 4 bases from V and 1 base from J, leaving 11 bases between. The CDR3 has 14 residues. Germline V gene lookup returns CDR1 SGHRS and CDR2 YFSETQ. CDR3 residues: CASSVPGAQETQYF. CDR3 in DNA: TGCGCCAGCAGCGTACCCGGGGCCCAAGAGACCCAGTACTTC. The full variable domain, its missing parts supplied by reference TRBV5-1 and TRBJ2-5, is KAGVTQTPRYLIKTRGQQVTLSCSPISGHRSVSWYQQTPGQGLQFLFEYFSETQRNKGNFPGRFSGRQFSNSRSEMNVSTLELGDSALYLCASSVPGAQETQYFGPGTRLLVL.

This chain links TRBV20-1 with TRBJ2-7; 7 bases are shared with TRBD2. CDR1 and CDR2 from the germline V gene are DFQATT and SNEGSKA (reference sequence). The junction had 13 bases not matched to a gene; V was cut back by 4 bases and J by 4 bases. The CDR3 is 15 amino acids. CDR3: CSATSGTTTSYEQYF. The CDR3 nucleotides are TGCAGTGCTACATCCGGGACTACAACATCTTACGAGCAGTACTTC.

J is TRBJ2-3 and V is TRBV18, with D hard to call. There are 12 residues in the CDR3. The ends were cut back, 2 bases at V and 5 bases at J, with 5 bases in the middle. Germline V gene data show CDR1 as KGHSH and CDR2 as LQKENI. The CDR3 region is CASSPWRDTQYF. Written as DNA, the CDR3 is TGTGCCAGCTCACCATGGCGAGATACGCAGTATTTT.

This clonotype has ten or more counts. V gene TRBV6-1 combines with J gene TRBJ2-3; 10 bases match TRBD2. The CDR3 spans 14 residues. Germline V gene sequence: CDR1 MNHNS, CDR2 SASEGT. V was pared by 2 bases and J by 10 bases, with 6 bases of the junction left unmatched. DNA of the CDR3: TGTGCCAGCAGTGAAAGGACTAGCGGTGGGGCGCAGTATTTT. Protein: CASSERTSGGAQYF.

The chain is built from TRBV24-1 and TRBJ2-1; possible D gene TRBD1, 5 bases. The germline V gene has CDR1 KGHDR and CDR2 SFDVKD. There are 15 residues in the CDR3. The V gene lost 0 bases and the J gene lost 4 bases, with 9 bases spanning the gap. The CDR3 here is CATSDLFRGYNEQFF. In nucleotides, the CDR3 is TGTGCCACCAGTGATTTGTTTAGGGGATACAATGAGCAGTTCTTC.

The V call is TRBV30, the J call TRBJ2-1, with D perhaps TRBD1 (5 bases). Germline lookup yields CDR1 GTSNPN and CDR2 SVGIG (reference sequence). This CDR3 comprises 14 residues. Trimming left V 2 bases short and J 2 bases short, with 10 bases between. CDR3 sequence: CAWSRGGAYNEQFF. The CDR3 region has the DNA TGTGCCTGGAGTAGGGGTGGGGCCTACAATGAGCAGTTCTTC.

The V and J genes are TRBV30 and TRBJ2-1; 13 bases map to TRBD2. CDR1 is GTSNPN and CDR2 is SVGIG in the germline V gene (reference sequence). V shed 3 bases, J shed 11 bases, and the junction held 10 bases outside the gene matches. The CDR3 covers 15 residues. CDR3 sequence reads: CAWSPGVLAGGQQFF. In nucleotides, the CDR3 is TGTGCCTGGAGCCCCGGGGTACTAGCGGGAGGGCAGCAGTTCTTC.

This clonotype was seen repeatedly, ten times or more. The chain uses TRBV20-1 and TRBJ2-3, with TRBD2 matching 9 bases. CDR3 size: 17 residues. V trimming: 1 base; J trimming: 4 bases; junction bases outside the gene matches: 12. The germline V gene encodes CDR1 DFQATT and CDR2 SNEGSKA (reference sequence). CDR3: CSARVVAGALGADTQYF. The CDR3 region has the DNA TGCAGTGCTAGAGTGGTAGCGGGAGCCCTTGGCGCAGATACGCAGTATTTT.

This clonotype has a count of ten or more. V is TRBV24-1 and J is TRBJ2-1; D perhaps matches TRBD1 (5 bases). V was trimmed by 5 bases and J by 4 bases, leaving 8 bases between them. The CDR3 runs 13 residues. CDR1 KGHDR and CDR2 SFDVKD come from the germline V gene. The CDR3 DNA reads as TGTGCCACCAGTGCAACAGGTTACAATGAGCAGTTCTTC. As protein: CATSATGYNEQFF.